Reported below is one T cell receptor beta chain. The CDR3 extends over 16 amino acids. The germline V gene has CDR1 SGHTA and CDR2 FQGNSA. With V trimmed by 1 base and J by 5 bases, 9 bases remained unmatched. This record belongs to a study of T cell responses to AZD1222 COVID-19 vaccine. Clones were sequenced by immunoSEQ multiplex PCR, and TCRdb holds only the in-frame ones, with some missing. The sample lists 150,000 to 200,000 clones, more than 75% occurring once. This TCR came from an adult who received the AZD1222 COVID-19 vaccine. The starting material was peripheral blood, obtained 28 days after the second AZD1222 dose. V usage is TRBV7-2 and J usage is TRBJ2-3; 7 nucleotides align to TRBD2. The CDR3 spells CASSLVEGGPGDTQYF. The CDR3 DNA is TGTGCCAGCAGCTTAGTAGAGGGAGGGCCGGGAGATACGCAGTATTTT. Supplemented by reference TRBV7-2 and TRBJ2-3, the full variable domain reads GAGVSQSPSNKVTEKGKDVELRCDPISGHTALYWYRQSLGQGLEFLIYFQGNSAPDKSGLPSDRFSAERTGGSVSTLTIQRTQQEDSAVYLCASSLVEGGPGDTQYFGPGTRLTVL.